This entry lists 31 T cell receptor beta chains sequenced from one sample in a study of blood T cell repertoires in COVID-19. Sequenced by immunoSEQ multiplex PCR; TCRdb stores in-frame clones only, minus some. This repertoire shows some 200,000 clones, around 85% found once; its top ten account for roughly 3.2%. Sequencing was carried out using PBMCs or T cells enriched from blood (not recorded which). These receptors were collected from a woman in her fifties or sixties in a cohort exposed to, infected with or recovered from COVID-19 (not recorded which).

The genes are TRBV7-6 and TRBJ1-5, with D tentatively TRBD1 (5 bases). Germline V CDR1 and CDR2: SGHVS, FNYEAQ. The CDR3 loop spans 14 amino acids. V lost 5 bases, J lost 1 base, and 9 bases lay in between. The CDR3 sequence is CASSAGLSNQPQHF. CDR3 in DNA: TGTGCCAGCAGCGCAGGGTTAAGCAATCAGCCCCAGCATTTT.

A single count supports this clone. The rearrangement joins TRBV2 to TRBJ2-5, with TRBD2 as a possible D gene (6 bases). The CDR3 has 13 amino acids. CDR1 and CDR2 from the germline V gene are SNHLY and FYNNEI. V dropped 8 bases and J dropped 1 base, with 11 bases sitting between them. In nucleotides, the CDR3 is TGTGCCAGCCGAAGGGACTCCCAAGAGACCCAGTACTTC. Residues: CASRRDSQETQYF.

This chain uses TRBV9 with TRBJ1-2; possible D gene TRBD1, 5 bases. With 4 bases removed from V and 8 bases from J, the gap between germline ends came to 15 bases. The CDR3 is 13 amino acids. Germline V lookup: CDR1 SGDLS, CDR2 YYNGEE. CDR3: CASSSRQFRGYTF. The CDR3 nucleotides read TGTGCCAGCAGCTCGCGACAGTTCCGAGGCTACACCTTC.

V gene TRBV7-2 combines with J gene TRBJ1-1, with 7 bases that match TRBD1. This CDR3 is 17 amino acids long. CDR1 SGHTA and CDR2 FQGNSA come from the germline V gene. The junction had 17 bases not matched to a gene; V was cut back by 5 bases and J by 5 bases. The DNA of the CDR3 is TGTGCCAGCAGCATGCAGGGGGGCTCGGGTATACAAACTGAAGCTTTCTTT. Encoded protein: CASSMQGGSGIQTEAFF.

V gene TRBV2 combines with J gene TRBJ2-3; 9 bases line up with TRBD1. The CDR3 has 20 residues. Germline CDR1 SNHLY, CDR2 FYNNEI. Trimming at V came to 6 bases and at J to 3 bases, leaving 22 bases not matched to a gene. CDR3 sequence: CASRDTPGQGPWARTDTQYF. CDR3 nucleotide sequence: TGTGCCAGCAGAGACACTCCGGGACAGGGTCCCTGGGCAAGAACAGATACGCAGTATTTT.

V usage is TRBV30 and J usage is TRBJ1-6, with 9 bases identical to TRBD1. V trimming: 4 bases; J trimming: 8 bases; junction bases outside the gene matches: 9. The CDR3 covers 15 residues. CDR1 is GTSNPN, CDR2 SVGIG, per germline (reference sequence). This CDR3 reads CAWKTGGVVDSPLHF. The DNA of the CDR3 is TGTGCCTGGAAGACAGGGGGGGTTGTGGATTCACCCCTCCACTTT.

This rearrangement joins TRBV6-1 to TRBJ1-2, with TRBD1 matching over 7 bases. V shed 0 bases and J 5 bases; nucleotides not matched to a gene: 6. The germline CDR1 and CDR2 sequences are MNHNS and SASEGT. The CDR3 totals 15 residues. The DNA for the CDR3 is TGTGCCAGCAGTGAAGCCCCGACAGGGACTTATGGCTACACCTTC. Its protein is CASSEAPTGTYGYTF.

CDR3 coding DNA: TGTGCCATCAGTCCGACAGCCCCCTCCTACAATGAGCAGTTCTTC. It yields the protein CAISPTAPSYNEQFF. V gene TRBV10-3 combines with J gene TRBJ2-1; TRBD1 is a possible D gene (5 bases). Between the trimmed V and J ends, which lost 5 bases and 0 bases, there was a span of 11 bases. Germline values: CDR1 ENHRY, CDR2 SYGVKD. The CDR3 length is 15 residues.

The chain links TRBV29-1 to TRBJ2-1, with D possibly being TRBD2 (6 bases). This CDR3 has 16 residues. V lost 6 bases and J lost 7, with 25 bases in between. Germline CDR1 SQVTM, CDR2 ANQGSEA. The CDR3 region has the DNA TGCAGCGTGCAAATTCGGGGGTACTCTTCACAGAATGAGCAGTTCTTC. Amino acid sequence: CSVQIRGYSSQNEQFF.

The chain has TRBV7-6 and TRBJ1-6; D not certain. The CDR3 has 15 residues. Trimming removed 1 base at V and 6 bases at J, with 10 bases between. The germline CDR1 and CDR2 sequences are SGHVS and FNYEAQ. The CDR3 bases are TGTGCCAGCAGCTTAGTAGAGGGATCTAATTCACCCCTCCACTTT. The encoded protein is CASSLVEGSNSPLHF.

The chain combines TRBV30 with TRBJ2-1; 9 bases are a match to TRBD1. This CDR3 comprises 14 residues. In germline, CDR1 is GTSNPN, CDR2 SVGIG (reference sequence). With 4 bases clipped from V and 4 bases from J, the junction kept 5 bases outside the gene matches. In nucleotides, the CDR3 is TGTGCCTGGACCTCCGGGACAGGGTACAATGAGCAGTTCTTC. This codes for CAWTSGTGYNEQFF.

This rearrangement joins TRBV9 to TRBJ2-7, with D perhaps matching TRBD2 (5 bases). Between the trimmed V and J ends, which lost 3 bases and 0 bases, there was a span of 10 bases. This CDR3 is built from 14 residues. Per germline, CDR1 SGDLS and CDR2 YYNGEE. CDR3 sequence (DNA): TGTGCCAGCAGCGCGAGAGGGAGCTCCTACGAGCAGTACTTC. Its protein product is CASSARGSSYEQYF.

The CDR3 DNA is TGTGCCAGCAGCCGACAGGGCCGAGGGAACACTGAAGCTTTCTTT. It is translated as CASSRQGRGNTEAFF. The chain recombines TRBV2 with TRBJ1-1; the match to TRBD1 covers 7 bases. The germline CDR1 and CDR2 sequences are SNHLY and FYNNEI. The CDR3 has 15 residues. The trim removed 6 bases at V and 1 base at J, leaving 8 bases unmatched.

This chain connects TRBV10-3 to TRBJ1-5, with D hard to call. V dropped 7 bases and J dropped 6 bases, with 13 bases sitting between them. In germline, CDR1 is ENHRY, CDR2 SYGVKD. CDR3 length equals 13 residues. The CDR3 DNA reads as TGTGCCATCACTGGAGACCTAGGTCAGCCCCAGCATTTT. This codes for CAITGDLGQPQHF.

This chain's CDR3 is CASSQESGRNTEAFF. The CDR3 nucleotides are TGTGCCAGCAGCCAGGAGTCCGGGAGGAACACTGAAGCTTTCTTT. V is TRBV7-2 and J is TRBJ1-1; D is uncertain. V was cut by 5 bases and J by 1 base, with 14 bases left in between. CDR1 is SGHTA, CDR2 FQGNSA, per germline. The CDR3 totals 15 residues.

The V and J genes are TRBV20-1 and TRBJ2-5; no firm D call. There are 14 residues in the CDR3. V was clipped by 3 bases and J by 2 bases, with 13 bases between them. Germline-derived CDR1 and CDR2 are DFQATT and SNEGSKA (reference sequence). The CDR3 region is CSASPWPDQETQYF. CDR3 DNA: TGCAGTGCTAGTCCCTGGCCAGATCAAGAGACCCAGTACTTC.

This clone occurred once. The CDR3 sequence: CASRKDSGVSPLHF. CDR3 DNA sequence: TGTGCCAGCCGAAAGGACTCTGGGGTTTCACCCCTCCACTTT. The V gene is TRBV6-6, the J gene TRBJ1-6; D unclear. Germline CDR1 is MNHNY and CDR2 is SVGAGI (reference sequence). The V end lost 8 bases, the J end lost 9 bases, and 17 bases lay between the germline ends. The CDR3 covers 14 residues.

This chain connects TRBV10-3 to TRBJ1-6, with 7 positions matching TRBD1. Unmatched junction bases numbered 4, after V lost 5 bases and J lost 6 bases. Per the germline V gene, CDR1 is ENHRY and CDR2 is SYGVKD. CDR3 length: 14 residues. CDR3 loop: CAISLGQRNSPLHF. The CDR3 region has the DNA TGTGCCATCAGTCTGGGACAGCGTAATTCACCCCTCCACTTT.

The chain combines TRBV7-2 with TRBJ1-5; possible D gene TRBD1, 5 bases. Germline values: CDR1 SGHTA, CDR2 FQGNSA. Deletions cut 3 bases from V and 0 bases from J, with 9 bases between. The CDR3 spans 15 residues. CDR3 in DNA: TGTGCCAGCAGCTTTACCGGGGGTAGCAATCAGCCCCAGCATTTT. It yields the protein CASSFTGGSNQPQHF. Full variable domain (remainder filled in from reference TRBV7-2 and TRBJ1-5): GAGVSQSPSNKVTEKGKDVELRCDPISGHTALYWYRQSLGQGLEFLIYFQGNSAPDKSGLPSDRFSAERTGGSVSTLTIQRTQQEDSAVYLCASSFTGGSNQPQHFGDGTRLSIL.

The chain is built from TRBV2 and TRBJ2-7; no clear D gene. CDR3 length equals 13 residues. The germline V and J ends were trimmed by 6 bases and 0 bases, with 9 bases remaining between them. Germline CDR1 reads SNHLY; CDR2 reads FYNNEI. CDR3 coding DNA: TGTGCCAGCAGGCGCGGAAGCTCCTACGAGCAGTACTTC. Protein product: CASRRGSSYEQYF.

There are a few counts of this clone. The chain couples TRBV5-4 to TRBJ2-2, with D possibly matching TRBD1 (5 bases). Trimming stripped 3 bases from V and 7 bases from J, with 13 bases between. The CDR3 totals 14 residues. CDR1 and CDR2 from the germline V gene are SGHNT and YYREEE (reference sequence). This chain's CDR3 is CASSSRQGIGELFF. CDR3 coding DNA: TGTGCCAGCAGCTCCCGCCAGGGAATCGGGGAGCTGTTTTTT. The variable domain in full, with the rest retrieved from reference TRBV5-4 and TRBJ2-2, is ETGVTQSPTHLIKTRGQQVTLRCSSQSGHNTVSWYQQALGQGPQFIFQYYREEENGRGNFPPRFSGLQFPNYSSELNVNALELDDSALYLCASSSRQGIGELFFGEGSRLTVL.

This rearrangement joins TRBV6-5 to TRBJ2-7; D is ambiguous. V was shortened by 2 bases and J by 5 bases, with 13 bases between the two germline ends. Germline values: CDR1 MNHEY, CDR2 SVGAGI. The CDR3 length is 14 residues. CDR3 DNA sequence: TGTGCCAGCAGTTACAGGAGCCATTTGGACGAGCAGTACTTC. It encodes CASSYRSHLDEQYF.

The chain links TRBV14 to TRBJ2-7, with TRBD2 as a possible D gene (5 bases). The CDR3 runs 14 residues. The germline gives CDR1 SGHDN, CDR2 FVKESK. Trimming removed 3 bases from V and 7 bases from J, with 16 bases in between. CDR3 sequence (DNA): TGTGCCAGCAGCCAGGCCTGGGGAGATCGGGAGCAGTACTTC. Amino acid sequence: CASSQAWGDREQYF.

This rearrangement joins TRBV7-3 to TRBJ2-3, with TRBD2 matching 11 bases. This CDR3 is 16 amino acids long. Germline loops: CDR1 SGHTA, CDR2 FQGTGA. V was pared by 5 bases and J by 4 bases, with 8 bases of the junction left unmatched. The CDR3 loop reads CASSVSSGGTPDTQYF. CDR3 sequence (DNA): TGTGCCAGCAGCGTTTCTAGCGGGGGGACGCCAGATACGCAGTATTTT.

This sequence joins TRBV2 and TRBJ2-6; D gene uncertain. Looked up from germline, CDR1 is SNHLY and CDR2 is FYNNEI. V shed 6 bases and J shed 9 bases, with 12 bases lying between them. CDR3 size: 13 residues. The CDR3, as DNA: TGTGCCAGCAGAGATGAGGCAGTCAACGTCCTGACTTTC. It is translated as CASRDEAVNVLTF.

The rearrangement uses TRBV27 and TRBJ1-2, with a tentative D call TRBD1 (5 bases). CDR3 length: 13 amino acids. CDR1 and CDR2 from the germline V gene are MNHEY and SMNVEV (reference sequence). V was shortened by 5 bases and J by 8 bases, with 15 bases between the two germline ends. CDR3 DNA sequence: TGTGCCAGCAGTCTAAGCCGGGGGGAGGGCTACACCTTC. This encodes CASSLSRGEGYTF.

This clone is a singleton in its sample. CDR3 region: CASSEGGRDGYTF. As DNA, the CDR3 is TGTGCCAGCAGTGAAGGAGGGAGAGATGGCTACACCTTC. The J gene is TRBJ1-2, the V gene TRBV6-1; D unresolved. The germline V gene has CDR1 MNHNS and CDR2 SASEGT. The CDR3 is 13 residues long. V was pared by 1 base and J by 6 bases, with 9 bases between.

The chain couples TRBV30 to TRBJ1-5; D is unresolved. The germline gives CDR1 GTSNPN, CDR2 SVGIG (reference sequence). V gave up 2 bases and J gave up 6 bases, with 11 bases separating them. The CDR3 loop spans 13 amino acids. CDR3: CAWSKEGRQPQHF. CDR3 bases: TGTGCCTGGAGTAAAGAGGGCCGTCAGCCCCAGCATTTT.

V gene TRBV7-2 combines with J gene TRBJ1-1, with a tentative D call TRBD1 (6 bases). CDR1 SGHTA and CDR2 FQGNSA come from the germline V gene. The germline V and J ends were trimmed by 5 bases and 4 bases, with 17 bases remaining between them. The CDR3 has 15 residues. CDR3 nucleotides: TGTGCCAGCAGCGTATCGGGAGGAGGGGGCACTGAAGCTTTCTTT. Translated, it gives CASSVSGGGGTEAFF.

The V call is TRBV4-2, the J call TRBJ2-7, with TRBD1 matching over 12 bases. Germline assignment: CDR1 LGHNA and CDR2 YNFKEQ. The CDR3 extends over 18 amino acids. Germline trimming cut 0 bases from V and 3 bases from J; bases unmatched to any gene: 9. DNA for the CDR3: TGTGCCAGCAGCCAAGACGCCCCGGGACAGGGGGCCCTCTACGAGCAGTACTTC. Encoded protein: CASSQDAPGQGALYEQYF.

The V gene is TRBV5-5, the J gene TRBJ1-1; 10 bases align to TRBD1. This CDR3 spans 12 amino acids. Trimming at V came to 4 bases and at J to 10 bases, leaving 4 bases not matched to a gene. CDR1 and CDR2 (germline): SGHKS, YYEKEE (reference sequence). The CDR3 is CASSPGQGLAFF. In DNA, the CDR3 is TGTGCCAGCAGCCCGGGACAGGGGTTAGCTTTCTTT.